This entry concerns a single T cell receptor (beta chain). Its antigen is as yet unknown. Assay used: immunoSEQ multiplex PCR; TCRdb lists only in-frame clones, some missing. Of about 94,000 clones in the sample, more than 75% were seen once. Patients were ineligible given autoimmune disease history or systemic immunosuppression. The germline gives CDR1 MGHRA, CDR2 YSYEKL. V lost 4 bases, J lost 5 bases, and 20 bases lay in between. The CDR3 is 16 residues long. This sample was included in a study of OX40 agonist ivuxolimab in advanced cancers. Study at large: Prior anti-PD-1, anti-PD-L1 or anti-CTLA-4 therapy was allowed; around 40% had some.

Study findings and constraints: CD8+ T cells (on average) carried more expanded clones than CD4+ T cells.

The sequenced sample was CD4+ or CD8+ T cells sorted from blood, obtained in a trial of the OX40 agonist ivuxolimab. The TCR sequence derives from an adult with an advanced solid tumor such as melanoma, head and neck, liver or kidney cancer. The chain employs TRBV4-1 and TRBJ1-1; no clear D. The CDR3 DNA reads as TGCGCCAGCAGCCTTAGGACGGCAGAGCCGGGGACTGAAGCTTTCTTT. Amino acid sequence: CASSLRTAEPGTEAFF.